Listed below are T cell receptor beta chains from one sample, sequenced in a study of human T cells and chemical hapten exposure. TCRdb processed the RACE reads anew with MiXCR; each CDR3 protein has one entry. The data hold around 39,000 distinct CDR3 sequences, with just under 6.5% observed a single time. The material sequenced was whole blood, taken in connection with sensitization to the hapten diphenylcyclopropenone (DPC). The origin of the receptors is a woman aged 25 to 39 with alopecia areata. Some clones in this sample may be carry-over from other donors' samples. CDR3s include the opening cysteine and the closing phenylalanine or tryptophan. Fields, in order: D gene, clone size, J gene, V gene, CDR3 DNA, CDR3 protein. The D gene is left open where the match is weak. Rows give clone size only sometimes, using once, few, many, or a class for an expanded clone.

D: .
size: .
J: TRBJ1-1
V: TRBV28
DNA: TGTGCCAGCAGCCCGGGACCTATCCTACTCTTTGAGGGCACTGAAGCTTTCTTT
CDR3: CASSPGPILLFEGTEAFF

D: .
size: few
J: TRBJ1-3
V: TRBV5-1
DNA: TGCGCCAGCAGGCCTACTGGGAGCTCTGGAAACACCATATATTTT
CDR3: CASRPTGSSGNTIYF

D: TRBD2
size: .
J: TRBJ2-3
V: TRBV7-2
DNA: TGTGCCAGCAGCTTTCAGCGGGGCGATACGCAGTATTTT
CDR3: CASSFQRGDTQYF

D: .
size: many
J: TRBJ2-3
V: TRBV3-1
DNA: TGTGCCAGCAGCCAAGAGGAGGTAGCGACAGATACGCAGTATTTT
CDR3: CASSQEEVATDTQYF

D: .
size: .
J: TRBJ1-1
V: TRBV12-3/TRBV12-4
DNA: TGTGCCAGCAGCCCCGCTCCCGCACAGCACACTGAAGCTTTCTTT
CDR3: CASSPAPAQHTEAFF

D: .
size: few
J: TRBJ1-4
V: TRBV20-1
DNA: TGCAGTGCTAGACAGGGAGCAACTAATGAAAAACTGTTTTTT
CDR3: CSARQGATNEKLFF

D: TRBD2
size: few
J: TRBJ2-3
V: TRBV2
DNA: TGTGCCAGCACCCGGGACTACGGAGATACGCAGTATTTT
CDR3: CASTRDYGDTQYF

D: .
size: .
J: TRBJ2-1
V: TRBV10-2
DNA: TGCGCCAGCAGTGAATCCCGCCAGCTGTACAATGAGCAGTTCTTC
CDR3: CASSESRQLYNEQFF

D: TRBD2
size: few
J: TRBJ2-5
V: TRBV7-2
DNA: TGTGCCAGCAGCTTAGTCGCGGGGGAGGAGACCCAGTACTTC
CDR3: CASSLVAGEETQYF

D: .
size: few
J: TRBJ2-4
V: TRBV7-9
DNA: TGTGCCAGCAGCTTGGGCAGTGCAAGAAACATTCAGTACTTC
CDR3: CASSLGSARNIQYF

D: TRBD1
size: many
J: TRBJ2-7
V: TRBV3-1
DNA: TGTGCCAGCAGCAATCGACAGGGCCTCTCCTACGAGCAGTACTTC
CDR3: CASSNRQGLSYEQYF

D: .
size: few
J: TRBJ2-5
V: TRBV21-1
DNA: TGTGCCAGCAGCAGGACAGAAGAGACCCAGTACTTC
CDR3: CASSRTEETQYF

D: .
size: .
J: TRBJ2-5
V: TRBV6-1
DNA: TGTGCCAGCAGTGAAGCTGCGGGTGGGGTCCCAGAGACCCAGTACTTC
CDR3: CASSEAAGGVPETQYF

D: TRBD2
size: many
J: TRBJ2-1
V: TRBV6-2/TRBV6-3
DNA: TGTGCCAGCAGTTATTGGACTAGCGGGGGAGATGAGCAGTTCTTC
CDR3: CASSYWTSGGDEQFF

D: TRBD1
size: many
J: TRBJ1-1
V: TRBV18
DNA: TGTGCCAGCTCACCGGGACAGAGGAACACTGAAGCTTTCTTT
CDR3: CASSPGQRNTEAFF

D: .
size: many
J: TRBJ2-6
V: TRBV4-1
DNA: TGCGCCAGCAGCCAAGTGGGCAGCTCCCTCGGCGTCCTGACTTTC
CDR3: CASSQVGSSLGVLTF

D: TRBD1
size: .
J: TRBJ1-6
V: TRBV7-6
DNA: TGTGCCAGCAGCGGAACCCAGGGGGCTTATAATTCACCCCTCCACTTT
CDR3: CASSGTQGAYNSPLHF

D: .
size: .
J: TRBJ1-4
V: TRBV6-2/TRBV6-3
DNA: TGTGCCAGCAGTTACGGAAACGGGAATGAAAAACTGTTTTTT
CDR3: CASSYGNGNEKLFF

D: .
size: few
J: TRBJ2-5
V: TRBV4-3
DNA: TGCGCCAGCAGCCAAGAGGGCGCGGGAAGCAACCAAGAGACCCAGTACTTC
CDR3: CASSQEGAGSNQETQYF

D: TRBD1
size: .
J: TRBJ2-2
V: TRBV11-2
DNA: TGTGCCAGCAGCTTAGATAGGCAGGGGGCCGGGGAGCTGTTTTTT
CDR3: CASSLDRQGAGELFF

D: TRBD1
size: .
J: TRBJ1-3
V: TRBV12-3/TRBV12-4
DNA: TGTGCCAGCAGTTTCCGACAGGGGACCGGAAACACCATATATTTT
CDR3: CASSFRQGTGNTIYF

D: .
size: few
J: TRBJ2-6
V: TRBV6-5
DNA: TGTGCCAGCAGACGGGAGCACTCTGGGGCCAACGTCCTGACTTTC
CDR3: CASRREHSGANVLTF

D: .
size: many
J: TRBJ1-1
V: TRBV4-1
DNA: TGCGCCAGCAGCCAAGTCATCTACACTGAAGCTTTCTTT
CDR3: CASSQVIYTEAFF